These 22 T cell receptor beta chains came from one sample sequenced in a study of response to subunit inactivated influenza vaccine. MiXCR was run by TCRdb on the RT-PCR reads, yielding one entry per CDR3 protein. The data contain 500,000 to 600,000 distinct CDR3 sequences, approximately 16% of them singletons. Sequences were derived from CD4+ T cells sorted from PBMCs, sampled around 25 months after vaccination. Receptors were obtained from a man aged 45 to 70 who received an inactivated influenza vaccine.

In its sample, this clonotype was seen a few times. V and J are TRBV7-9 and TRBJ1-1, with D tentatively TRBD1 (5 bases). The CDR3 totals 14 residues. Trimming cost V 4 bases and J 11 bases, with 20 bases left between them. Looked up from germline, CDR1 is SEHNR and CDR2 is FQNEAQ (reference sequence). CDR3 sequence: CASSSRRGGLGAFF. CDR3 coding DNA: TGTGCCAGCAGCTCTCGCCGGGGGGGGTTAGGGGCTTTCTTT.

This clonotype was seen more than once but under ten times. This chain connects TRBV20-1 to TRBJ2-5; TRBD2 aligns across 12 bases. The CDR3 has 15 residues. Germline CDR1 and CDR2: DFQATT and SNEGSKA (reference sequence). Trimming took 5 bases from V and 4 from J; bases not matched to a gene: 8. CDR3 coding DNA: TGCAGTGCTTCACGGACTAGCGGGACCGGAGAGACCCAGTACTTC. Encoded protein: CSASRTSGTGETQYF.

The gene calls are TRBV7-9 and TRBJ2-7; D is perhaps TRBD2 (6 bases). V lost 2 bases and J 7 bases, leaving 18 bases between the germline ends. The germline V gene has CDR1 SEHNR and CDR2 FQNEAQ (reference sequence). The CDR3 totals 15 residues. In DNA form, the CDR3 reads TGTGCCAGCAGCTTACTCGGCGGGATTTTAGGGGAGCAGTACTTC. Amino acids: CASSLLGGILGEQYF.

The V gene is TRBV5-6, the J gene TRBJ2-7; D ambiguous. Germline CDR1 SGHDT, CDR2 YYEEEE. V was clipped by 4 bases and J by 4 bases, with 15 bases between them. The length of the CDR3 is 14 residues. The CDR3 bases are TGTGCCAGCAGCAGGATGATAGGCCCGTACGAGCAGTACTTC. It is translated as CASSRMIGPYEQYF.

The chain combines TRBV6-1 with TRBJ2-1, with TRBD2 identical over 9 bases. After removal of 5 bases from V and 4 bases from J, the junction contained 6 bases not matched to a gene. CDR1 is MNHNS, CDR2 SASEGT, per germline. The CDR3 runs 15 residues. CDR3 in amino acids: CASSTIAGVYNEQFF. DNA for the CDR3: TGTGCCAGCAGTACAATAGCGGGAGTTTACAATGAGCAGTTCTTC.

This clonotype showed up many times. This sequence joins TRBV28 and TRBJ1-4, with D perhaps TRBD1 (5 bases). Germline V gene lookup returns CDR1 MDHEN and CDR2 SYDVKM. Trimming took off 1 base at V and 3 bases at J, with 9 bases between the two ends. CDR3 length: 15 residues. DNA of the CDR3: TGTGCCAGCAGTTTATCAGGGAGCGCTAATGAAAAACTGTTTTTT. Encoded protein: CASSLSGSANEKLFF.

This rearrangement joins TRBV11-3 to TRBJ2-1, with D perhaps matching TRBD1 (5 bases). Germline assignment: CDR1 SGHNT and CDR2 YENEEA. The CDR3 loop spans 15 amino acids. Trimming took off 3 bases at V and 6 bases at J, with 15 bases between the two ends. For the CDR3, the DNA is TGTGCCAGCAGCTTTCAGGGTACGGCGGCCAATGAGCAGTTCTTC. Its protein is CASSFQGTAANEQFF.

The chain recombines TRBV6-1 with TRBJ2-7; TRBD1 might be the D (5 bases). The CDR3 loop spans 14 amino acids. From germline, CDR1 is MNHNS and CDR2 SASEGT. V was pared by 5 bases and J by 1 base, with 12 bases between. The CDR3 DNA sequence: TGTGCCAGCAGTCCGCAGACAGTTTCCTACGAGCAGTACTTC. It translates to CASSPQTVSYEQYF.

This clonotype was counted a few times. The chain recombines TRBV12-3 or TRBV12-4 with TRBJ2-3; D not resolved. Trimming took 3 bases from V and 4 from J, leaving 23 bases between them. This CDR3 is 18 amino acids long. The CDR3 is CASSLFRRSVVGPDTQYF. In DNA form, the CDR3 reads TGTGCCAGCAGTTTGTTTCGACGTAGTGTTGTGGGCCCAGATACGCAGTATTTT.

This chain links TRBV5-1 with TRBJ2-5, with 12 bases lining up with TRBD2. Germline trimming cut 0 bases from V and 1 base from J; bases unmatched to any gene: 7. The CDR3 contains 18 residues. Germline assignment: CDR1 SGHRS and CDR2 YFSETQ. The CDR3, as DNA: TGCGCCAGCAGCTTGGGGACTAGCGGGGCGACATTCCAAGAGACCCAGTACTTC. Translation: CASSLGTSGATFQETQYF.

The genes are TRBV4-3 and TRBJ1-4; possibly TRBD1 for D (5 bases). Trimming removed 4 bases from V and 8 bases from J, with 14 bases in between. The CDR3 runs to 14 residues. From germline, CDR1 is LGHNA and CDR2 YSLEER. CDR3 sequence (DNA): TGCGCCAGCAGCCGCCAGGACTGGGGGGAAAAACTGTTTTTT. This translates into CASSRQDWGEKLFF.

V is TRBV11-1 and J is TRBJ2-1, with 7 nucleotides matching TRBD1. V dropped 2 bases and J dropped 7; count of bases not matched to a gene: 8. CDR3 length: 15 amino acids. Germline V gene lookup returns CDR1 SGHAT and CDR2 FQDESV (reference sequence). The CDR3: CASSLRTGRANEQFF. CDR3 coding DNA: TGTGCCAGCAGCTTACGGACAGGTAGGGCGAATGAGCAGTTCTTC.

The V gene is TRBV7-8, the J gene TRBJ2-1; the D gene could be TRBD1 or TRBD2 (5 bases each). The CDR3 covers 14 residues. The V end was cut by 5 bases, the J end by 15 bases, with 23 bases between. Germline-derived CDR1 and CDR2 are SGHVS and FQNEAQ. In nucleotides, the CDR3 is TGTGCCAGCAGCCCCGGGGACGGATTCCCTAGTTGGTTCTTC. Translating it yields CASSPGDGFPSWFF.

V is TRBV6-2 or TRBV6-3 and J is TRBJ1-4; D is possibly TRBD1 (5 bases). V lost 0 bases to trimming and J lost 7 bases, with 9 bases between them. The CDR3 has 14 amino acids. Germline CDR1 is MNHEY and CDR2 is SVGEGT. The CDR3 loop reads CASSYSGPVEKLFF. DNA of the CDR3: TGTGCCAGCAGTTACTCGGGACCGGTTGAAAAACTGTTTTTT.

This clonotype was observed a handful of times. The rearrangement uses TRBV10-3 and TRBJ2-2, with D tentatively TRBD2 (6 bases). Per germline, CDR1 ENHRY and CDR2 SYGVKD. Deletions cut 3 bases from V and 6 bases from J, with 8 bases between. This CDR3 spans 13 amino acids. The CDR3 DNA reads TGTGCCATCAGTGACGGGGGTTCCGGGGAGCTGTTTTTT. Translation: CAISDGGSGELFF.

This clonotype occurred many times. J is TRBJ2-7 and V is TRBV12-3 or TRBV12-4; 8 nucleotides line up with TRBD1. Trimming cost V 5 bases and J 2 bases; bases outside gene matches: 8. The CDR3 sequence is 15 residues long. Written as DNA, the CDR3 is TGTGCCAGCAGTCTATATGACAGGGGCCCCTACGAGCAGTACTTC. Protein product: CASSLYDRGPYEQYF.

The CDR3, as DNA: TGCGCCAGCAGCCCTACTGTCGGGGTAGGAGAGACCCTCCACTTT. Amino acids: CASSPTVGVGETLHF. The chain recombines TRBV5-1 with TRBJ1-6; D is undetermined. Per germline, CDR1 SGHRS and CDR2 YFSETQ. The CDR3 is 15 amino acids. Trimming took 4 bases from V and 14 from J, leaving 22 bases between them.

CDR3 nucleotide sequence: TGTGCCAGCAGCCAAGATATCCAGGGTACCGGGGAGCTGTTTTTT. It encodes CASSQDIQGTGELFF. The genes are TRBV4-2 and TRBJ2-2; D is perhaps TRBD1 (5 bases). Germline CDR1 and CDR2: LGHNA and YNFKEQ. CDR3 length: 15 amino acids. The V end was cut by 0 bases, the J end by 5 bases, with 10 bases between.

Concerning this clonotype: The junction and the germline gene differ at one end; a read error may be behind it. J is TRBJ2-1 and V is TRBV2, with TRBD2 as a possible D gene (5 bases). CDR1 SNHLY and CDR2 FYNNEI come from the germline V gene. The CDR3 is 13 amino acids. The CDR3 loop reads CPSSRDSYNEQFF. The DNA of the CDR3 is TGTCCCAGCAGTCGGGATTCCTACAATGAGCAGTTCTTC. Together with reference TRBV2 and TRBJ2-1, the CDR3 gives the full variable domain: EPEVTQTPSHQVTQMGQEVILRCVPISNHLYFYWYRQILGQKVEFLVSFYNNEISEKSEIFDDQFSVERPDGSNFTLKIRSTKLEDSAMYFCPSSRDSYNEQFFGPGTRLTVL.

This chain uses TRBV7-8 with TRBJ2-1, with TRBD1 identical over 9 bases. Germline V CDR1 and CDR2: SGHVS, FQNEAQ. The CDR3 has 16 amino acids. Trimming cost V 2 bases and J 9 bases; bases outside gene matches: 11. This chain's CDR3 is CASSLNRGLVIGEQFF. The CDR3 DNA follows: TGTGCCAGCAGCTTAAACAGGGGGCTAGTTATTGGTGAGCAGTTCTTC.

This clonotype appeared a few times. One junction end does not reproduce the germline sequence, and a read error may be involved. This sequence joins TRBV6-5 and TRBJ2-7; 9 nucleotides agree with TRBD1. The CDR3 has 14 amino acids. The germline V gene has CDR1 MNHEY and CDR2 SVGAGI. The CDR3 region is CASTYRDRANEQYF. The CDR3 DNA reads TGTGCCAGCACTTACCGGGACAGGGCCAACGAGCAGTACTTC.

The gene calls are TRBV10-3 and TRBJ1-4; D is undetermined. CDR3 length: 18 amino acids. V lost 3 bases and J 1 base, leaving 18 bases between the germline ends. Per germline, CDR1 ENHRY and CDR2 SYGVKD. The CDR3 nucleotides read TGTGCCATCAGTGAAGTTAGTGGCAGTAAAAGAACTAATGAAAAACTGTTTTTT. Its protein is CAISEVSGSKRTNEKLFF.